The entry below gives a single T cell receptor beta chain sequence along with its context. In the study's own analysis: Amplification from reference gene primers served as the basis for estimated nucleated cell counts. Sequencing was performed with immunoSEQ multiplex PCR; in TCRdb, only in-frame clones are kept and a portion is missing. The DNA gave D and trimming, while V, J and clone size come from that table. The table has 150,000 to 160,000 clones, 83% seen once. This sample is drawn from a study of blood T cell repertoires in COVID-19. Study as a whole: Sources were T cells, B-cell-depleted T cells, or PBMCs; the material itself was cDNA or gDNA.

Those enrolled in Seattle joined during active infection and were followed longitudinally afterward. The trim removed 6 bases at V and 10 bases at J, leaving 14 bases unmatched. The CDR3 spans 15 residues. The germline V gene encodes CDR1 MNHEY and CDR2 SVGAGI. The receptor's source is a woman aged 55-70 years with COVID-19, enrolled during active disease. Specimen: peripheral blood. The V call is TRBV6-5, the J call TRBJ2-1; 8 bases align to TRBD2. CDR3 residues: CASRLAETTSWEQFF. The CDR3 DNA is TGTGCCAGCAGACTAGCGGAGACAACCAGTTGGGAGCAGTTCTTC.